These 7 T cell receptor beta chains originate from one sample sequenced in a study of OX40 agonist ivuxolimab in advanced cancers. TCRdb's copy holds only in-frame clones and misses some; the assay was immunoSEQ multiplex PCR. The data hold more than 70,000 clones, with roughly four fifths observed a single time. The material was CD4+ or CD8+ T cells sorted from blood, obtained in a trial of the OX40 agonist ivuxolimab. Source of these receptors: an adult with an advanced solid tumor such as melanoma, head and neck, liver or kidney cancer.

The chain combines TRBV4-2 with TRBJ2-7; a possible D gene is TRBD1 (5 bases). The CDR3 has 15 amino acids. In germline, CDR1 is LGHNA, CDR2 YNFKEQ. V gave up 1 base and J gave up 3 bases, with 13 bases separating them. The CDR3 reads CASSQASGANYEQYF. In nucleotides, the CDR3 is TGTGCCAGCAGCCAAGCGAGTGGGGCCAACTACGAGCAGTACTTC.

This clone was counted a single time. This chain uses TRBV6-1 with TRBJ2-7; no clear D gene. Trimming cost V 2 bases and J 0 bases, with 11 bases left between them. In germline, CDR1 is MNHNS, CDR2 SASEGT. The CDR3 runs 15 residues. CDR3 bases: TGTGCCAGCAGTGAATCGACTTCTAGCTCCTACGAGCAGTACTTC. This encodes CASSESTSSSYEQYF.

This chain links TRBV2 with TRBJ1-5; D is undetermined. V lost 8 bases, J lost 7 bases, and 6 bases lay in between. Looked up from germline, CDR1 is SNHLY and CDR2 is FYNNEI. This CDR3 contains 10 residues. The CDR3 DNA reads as TGTGCCAGCGGAGAGCAGCCCCAGCATTTT. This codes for CASGEQPQHF.

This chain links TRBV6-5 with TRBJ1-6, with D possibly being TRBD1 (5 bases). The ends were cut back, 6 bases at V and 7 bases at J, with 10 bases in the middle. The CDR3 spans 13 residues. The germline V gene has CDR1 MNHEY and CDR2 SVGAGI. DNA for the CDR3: TGTGCCAGCAGACGACAGAGAAATTCACCCCTCCACTTT. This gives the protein CASRRQRNSPLHF.

CDR3: CASSPTGEDYGYTF. The CDR3 nucleotides read TGCGCCAGCAGCCCGACAGGGGAAGACTATGGCTACACCTTC. The chain joins TRBV5-1 to TRBJ1-2; 8 bases align to TRBD1. Germline CDR1 reads SGHRS; CDR2 reads YFSETQ. The CDR3 sequence is 14 residues long. V was pared by 4 bases and J by 3 bases, with 5 bases of the junction left unmatched.

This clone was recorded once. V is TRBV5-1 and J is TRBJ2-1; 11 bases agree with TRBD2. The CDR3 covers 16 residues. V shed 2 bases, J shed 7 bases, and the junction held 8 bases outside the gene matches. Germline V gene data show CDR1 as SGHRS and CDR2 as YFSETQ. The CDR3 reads CASSFSLAGGGNEQFF. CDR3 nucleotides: TGCGCCAGCAGCTTCTCTCTAGCGGGAGGAGGTAATGAGCAGTTCTTC.

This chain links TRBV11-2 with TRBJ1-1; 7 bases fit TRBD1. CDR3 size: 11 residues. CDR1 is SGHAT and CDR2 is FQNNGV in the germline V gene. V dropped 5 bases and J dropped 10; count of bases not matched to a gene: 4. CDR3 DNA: TGTGCCAGCAGCGGACAGGTTCGAGCTTTCTTT. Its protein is CASSGQVRAFF.